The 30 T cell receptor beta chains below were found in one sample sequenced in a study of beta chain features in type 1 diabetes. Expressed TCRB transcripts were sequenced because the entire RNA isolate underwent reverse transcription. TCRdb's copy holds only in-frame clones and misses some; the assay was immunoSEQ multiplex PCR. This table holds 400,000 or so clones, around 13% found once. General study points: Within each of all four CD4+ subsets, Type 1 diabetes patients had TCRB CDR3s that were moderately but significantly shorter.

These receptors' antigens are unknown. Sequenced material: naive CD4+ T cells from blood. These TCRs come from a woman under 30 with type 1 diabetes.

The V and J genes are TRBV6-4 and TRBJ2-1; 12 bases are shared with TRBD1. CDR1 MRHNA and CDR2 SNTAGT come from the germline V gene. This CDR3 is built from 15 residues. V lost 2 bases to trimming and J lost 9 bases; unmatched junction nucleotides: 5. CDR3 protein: CASSDSGTGGFEQFF. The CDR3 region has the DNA TGTGCCAGCAGTGACAGTGGGACAGGGGGCTTTGAGCAGTTCTTC.

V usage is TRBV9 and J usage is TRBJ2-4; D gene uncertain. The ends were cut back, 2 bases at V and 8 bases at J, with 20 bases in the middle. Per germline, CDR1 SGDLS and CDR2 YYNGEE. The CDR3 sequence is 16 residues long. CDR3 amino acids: CASSVTPGRTTDIQYF. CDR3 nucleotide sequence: TGTGCCAGCAGCGTTACGCCAGGCCGAACCACAGACATTCAGTACTTC.

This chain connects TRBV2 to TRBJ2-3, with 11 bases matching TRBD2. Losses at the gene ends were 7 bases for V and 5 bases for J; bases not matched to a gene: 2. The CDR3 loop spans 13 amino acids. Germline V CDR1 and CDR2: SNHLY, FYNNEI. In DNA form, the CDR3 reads TGTGCCAGCAAAGGGACTAGCGGAGATACGCAGTATTTT. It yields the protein CASKGTSGDTQYF.

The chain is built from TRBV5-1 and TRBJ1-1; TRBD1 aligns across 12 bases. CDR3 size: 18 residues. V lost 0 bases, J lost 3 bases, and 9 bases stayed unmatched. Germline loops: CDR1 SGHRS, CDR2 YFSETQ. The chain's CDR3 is CASSLGGTGGASDTEAFF. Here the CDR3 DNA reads TGCGCCAGCAGCTTGGGGGGGACAGGGGGCGCATCGGACACTGAAGCTTTCTTT.

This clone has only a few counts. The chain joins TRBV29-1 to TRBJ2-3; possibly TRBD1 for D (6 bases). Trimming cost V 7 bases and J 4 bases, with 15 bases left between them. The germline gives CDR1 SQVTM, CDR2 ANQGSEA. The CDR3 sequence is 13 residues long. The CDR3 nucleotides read TGCAGCGCCGGGACACTTATCGCAGATACGCAGTATTTT. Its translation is CSAGTLIADTQYF.

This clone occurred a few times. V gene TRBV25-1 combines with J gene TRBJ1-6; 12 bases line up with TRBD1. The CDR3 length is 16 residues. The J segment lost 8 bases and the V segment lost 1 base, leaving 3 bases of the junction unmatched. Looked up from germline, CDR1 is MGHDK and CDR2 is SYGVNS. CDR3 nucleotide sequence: TGTGCCAGCAGTGAATTAGGGACAGGGGGCTATTCACCCCTCCACTTT. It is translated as CASSELGTGGYSPLHF.

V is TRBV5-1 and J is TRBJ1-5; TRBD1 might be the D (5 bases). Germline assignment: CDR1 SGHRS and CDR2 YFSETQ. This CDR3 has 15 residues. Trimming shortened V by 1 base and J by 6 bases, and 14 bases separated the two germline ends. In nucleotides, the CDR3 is TGCGCCAGCAGCTTGACCGCAGGGTCGAGTCAGCCCCAGCATTTT. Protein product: CASSLTAGSSQPQHF.

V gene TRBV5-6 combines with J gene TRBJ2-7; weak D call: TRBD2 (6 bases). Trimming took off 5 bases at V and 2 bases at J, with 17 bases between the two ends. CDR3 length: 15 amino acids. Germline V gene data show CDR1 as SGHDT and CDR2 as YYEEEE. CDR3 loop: CASRHGGSRTYEQYF. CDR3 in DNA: TGTGCCAGCAGACATGGGGGGAGCAGGACCTACGAGCAGTACTTC.

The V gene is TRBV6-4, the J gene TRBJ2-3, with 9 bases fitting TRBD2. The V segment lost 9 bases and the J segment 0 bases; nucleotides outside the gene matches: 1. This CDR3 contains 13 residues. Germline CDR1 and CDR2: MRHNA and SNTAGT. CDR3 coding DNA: TGTGCCAGAACTAGCGGGAGCACAGATACGCAGTATTTT. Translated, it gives CARTSGSTDTQYF.

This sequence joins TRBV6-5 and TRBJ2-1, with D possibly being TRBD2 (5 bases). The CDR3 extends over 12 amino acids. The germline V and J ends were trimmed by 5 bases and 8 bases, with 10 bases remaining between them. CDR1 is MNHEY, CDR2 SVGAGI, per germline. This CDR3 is CASSLTRHEQFF. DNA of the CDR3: TGTGCCAGCAGTCTCACTAGGCATGAGCAGTTCTTC.

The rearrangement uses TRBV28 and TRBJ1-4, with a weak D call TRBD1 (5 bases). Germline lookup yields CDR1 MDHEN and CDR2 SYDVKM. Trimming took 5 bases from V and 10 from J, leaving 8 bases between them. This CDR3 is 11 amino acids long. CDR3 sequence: CASSGAGKLFF. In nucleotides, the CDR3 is TGTGCCAGCAGTGGGGCTGGAAAACTGTTTTTT.

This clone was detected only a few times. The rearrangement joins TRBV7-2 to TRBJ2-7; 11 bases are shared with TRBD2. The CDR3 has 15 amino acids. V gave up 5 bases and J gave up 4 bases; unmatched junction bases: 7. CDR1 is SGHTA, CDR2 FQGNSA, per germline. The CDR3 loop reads CASSLRSGREYEQYF. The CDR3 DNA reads TGTGCCAGCAGCCTCCGTAGCGGGAGGGAGTACGAGCAGTACTTC. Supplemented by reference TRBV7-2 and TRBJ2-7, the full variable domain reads GAGVSQSPSNKVTEKGKDVELRCDPISGHTALYWYRQSLGQGLEFLIYFQGNSAPDKSGLPSDRFSAERTGGSVSTLTIQRTQQEDSAVYLCASSLRSGREYEQYFGPGTRLTVT.

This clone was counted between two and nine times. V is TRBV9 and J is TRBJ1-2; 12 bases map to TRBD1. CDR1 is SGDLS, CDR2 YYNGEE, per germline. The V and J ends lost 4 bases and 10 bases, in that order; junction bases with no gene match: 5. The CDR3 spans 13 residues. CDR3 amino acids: CASSTGQGADYTF. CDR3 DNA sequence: TGTGCCAGCAGCACGGGACAGGGGGCGGACTACACCTTC.

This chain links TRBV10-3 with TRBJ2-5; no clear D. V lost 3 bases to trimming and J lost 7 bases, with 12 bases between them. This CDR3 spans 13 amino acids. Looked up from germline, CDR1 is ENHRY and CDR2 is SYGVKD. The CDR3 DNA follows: TGTGCCATCAGTGATGACTTAAAAGGGACCCAGTACTTC. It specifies CAISDDLKGTQYF.

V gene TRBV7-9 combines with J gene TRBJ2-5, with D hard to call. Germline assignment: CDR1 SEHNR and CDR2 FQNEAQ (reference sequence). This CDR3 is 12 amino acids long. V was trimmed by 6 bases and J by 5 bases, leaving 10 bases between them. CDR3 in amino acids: CASSGVPETQYF. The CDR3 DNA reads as TGTGCCAGCAGTGGAGTCCCCGAGACCCAGTACTTC.

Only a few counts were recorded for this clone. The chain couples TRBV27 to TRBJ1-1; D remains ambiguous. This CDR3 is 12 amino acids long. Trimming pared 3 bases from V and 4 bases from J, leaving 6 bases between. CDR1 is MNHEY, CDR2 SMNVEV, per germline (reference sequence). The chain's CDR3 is CASSFEATEAFF. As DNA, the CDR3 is TGTGCCAGCAGTTTCGAGGCCACTGAAGCTTTCTTT.

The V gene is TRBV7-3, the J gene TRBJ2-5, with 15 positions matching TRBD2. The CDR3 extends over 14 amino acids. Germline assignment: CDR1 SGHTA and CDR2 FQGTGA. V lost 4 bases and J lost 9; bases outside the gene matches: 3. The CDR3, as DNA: TGTGCCAGCAGCTCGGGACTAGCGGGAGGCCCCCAGTACTTC. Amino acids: CASSSGLAGGPQYF.

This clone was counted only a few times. Here the CDR3 reads CASSGLAGALQFF. DNA of the CDR3: TGTGCCAGCAGCGGCCTTGCGGGAGCCTTGCAGTTCTTC. The rearrangement links TRBV6-5 to TRBJ2-1; TRBD2 matches at 7 bases. The V and J ends lost 6 bases and 12 bases, in that order; junction bases with no gene match: 11. The CDR3 runs to 13 residues. Germline values: CDR1 MNHEY, CDR2 SVGAGI.

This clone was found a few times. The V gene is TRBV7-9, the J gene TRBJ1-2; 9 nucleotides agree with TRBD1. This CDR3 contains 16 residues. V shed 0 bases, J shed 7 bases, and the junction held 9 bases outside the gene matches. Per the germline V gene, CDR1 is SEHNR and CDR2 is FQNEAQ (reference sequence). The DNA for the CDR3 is TGTGCCAGCAGCTTAGCGCGTAGGACAGGGGACGGTGGCTACACCTTC. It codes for CASSLARRTGDGGYTF.

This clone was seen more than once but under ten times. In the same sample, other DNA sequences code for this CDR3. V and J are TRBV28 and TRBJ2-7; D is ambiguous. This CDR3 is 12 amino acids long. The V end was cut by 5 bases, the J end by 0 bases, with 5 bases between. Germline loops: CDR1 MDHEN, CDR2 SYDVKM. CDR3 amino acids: CASSLSSYEQYF. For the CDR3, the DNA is TGTGCCAGCAGTCTGAGCTCCTACGAGCAGTACTTC.

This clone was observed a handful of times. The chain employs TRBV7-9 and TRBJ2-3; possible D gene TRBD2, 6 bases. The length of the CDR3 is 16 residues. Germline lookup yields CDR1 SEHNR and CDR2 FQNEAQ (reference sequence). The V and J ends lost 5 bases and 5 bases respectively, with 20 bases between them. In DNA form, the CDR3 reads TGTGCCAGCAGCCAGAGCGGGCCCTTTGGGGGAGATACGCAGTATTTT. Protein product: CASSQSGPFGGDTQYF.

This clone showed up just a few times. The DNA for the CDR3 is TGTGCCAGCAGCTTGCTCGGGGAGTCCTACGAGCAGTACTTC. This translates into CASSLLGESYEQYF. The chain employs TRBV7-9 and TRBJ2-7, with a tentative D call TRBD2 (5 bases). Germline V CDR1 and CDR2: SEHNR, FQNEAQ (reference sequence). Trimming took 3 bases from V and 1 from J, leaving 10 bases between them. CDR3 length equals 14 residues.

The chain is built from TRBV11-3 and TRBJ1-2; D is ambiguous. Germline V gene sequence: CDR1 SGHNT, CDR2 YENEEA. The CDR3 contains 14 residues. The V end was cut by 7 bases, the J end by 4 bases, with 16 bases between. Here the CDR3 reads CASTEGGSSYGYTF. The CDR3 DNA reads TGTGCCAGCACCGAGGGCGGCAGTAGCTATGGCTACACCTTC.

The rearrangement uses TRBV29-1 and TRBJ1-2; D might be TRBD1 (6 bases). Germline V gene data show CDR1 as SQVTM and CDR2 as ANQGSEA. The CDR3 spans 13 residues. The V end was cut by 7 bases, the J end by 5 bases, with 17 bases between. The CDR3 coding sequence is TGCAGCGCTAAGTACCAGGACAGTTATGGCTACACCTTC. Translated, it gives CSAKYQDSYGYTF.

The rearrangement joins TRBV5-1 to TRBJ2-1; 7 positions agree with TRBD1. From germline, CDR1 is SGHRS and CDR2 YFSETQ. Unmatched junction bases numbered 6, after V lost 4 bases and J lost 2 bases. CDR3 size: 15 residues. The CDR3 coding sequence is TGCGCCAGCAGCCAGAGGGGGCAAGCCTACAATGAGCAGTTCTTC. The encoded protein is CASSQRGQAYNEQFF.

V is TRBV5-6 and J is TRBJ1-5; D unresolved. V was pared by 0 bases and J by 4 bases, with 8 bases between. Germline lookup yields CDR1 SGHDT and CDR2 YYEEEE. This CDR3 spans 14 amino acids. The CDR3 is CASSLGPGNQPQHF. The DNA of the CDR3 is TGTGCCAGCAGCTTGGGGCCCGGGAATCAGCCCCAGCATTTT.

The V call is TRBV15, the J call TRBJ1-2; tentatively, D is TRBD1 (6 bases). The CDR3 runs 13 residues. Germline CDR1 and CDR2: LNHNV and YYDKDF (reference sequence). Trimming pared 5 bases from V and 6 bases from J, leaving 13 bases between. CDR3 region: CATSPGVNNGYTF. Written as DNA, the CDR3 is TGTGCCACCAGCCCAGGGGTAAACAATGGCTACACCTTC. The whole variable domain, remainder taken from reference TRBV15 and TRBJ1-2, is DAMVIQNPRYQVTQFGKPVTLSCSQTLNHNVMYWYQQKSSQAPKLLFHYYDKDFNNEADTPDNFQSRRPNTSFCFLDIRSPGLGDTAMYLCATSPGVNNGYTFGSGTRLTVV.

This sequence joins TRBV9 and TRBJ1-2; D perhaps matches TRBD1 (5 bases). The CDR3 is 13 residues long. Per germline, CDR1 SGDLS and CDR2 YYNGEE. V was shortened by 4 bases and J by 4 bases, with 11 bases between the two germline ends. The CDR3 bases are TGTGCCAGCAGCCTCGGGCAGGGCTATGGCTACACCTTC. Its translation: CASSLGQGYGYTF.

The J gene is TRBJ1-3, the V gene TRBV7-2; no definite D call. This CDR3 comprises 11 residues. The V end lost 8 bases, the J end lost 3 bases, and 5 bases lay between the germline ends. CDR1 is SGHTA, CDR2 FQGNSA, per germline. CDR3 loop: CASGDGNTIYF. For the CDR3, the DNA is TGTGCCAGCGGAGATGGAAACACCATATATTTT. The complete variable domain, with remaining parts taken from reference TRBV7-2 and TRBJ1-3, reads GAGVSQSPSNKVTEKGKDVELRCDPISGHTALYWYRQSLGQGLEFLIYFQGNSAPDKSGLPSDRFSAERTGGSVSTLTIQRTQQEDSAVYLCASGDGNTIYFGEGSWLTVV.

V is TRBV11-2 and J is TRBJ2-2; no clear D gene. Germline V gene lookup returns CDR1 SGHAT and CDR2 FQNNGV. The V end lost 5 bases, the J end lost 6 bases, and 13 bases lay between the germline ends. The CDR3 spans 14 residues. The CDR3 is CASSLALEAGELFF. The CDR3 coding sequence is TGTGCCAGCAGCCTGGCCCTCGAGGCCGGGGAGCTGTTTTTT.